The entry below describes one T cell receptor (beta chain). Per the germline V gene, CDR1 is MNHEY and CDR2 is SVGAGI. The CDR3 totals 15 residues. Trimming shortened V by 5 bases and J by 0 bases, and 11 bases separated the two germline ends. These data are taken from a study of T cell clones after liver transplantation. Background on the study: TCRbeta sequencing after a pre-transplant mixed lymphocyte reaction identified graft-donor-reactive clones, later tracked in post-transplant blood. Without induction therapy, subjects received standard immunosuppression until 12-24 months post-transplant. Samples came pre-transplant, pre-randomization before withdrawal, and post-randomization after withdrawal ended.

TCRdb's copy holds only in-frame clones and misses some; the assay was immunoSEQ multiplex PCR. This sample has approximately 100,000 clones, with roughly 80% found just once. The starting material was CD4+ T cells from blood, obtained around 4 years after liver transplant. The sequence came from a human patient who received a liver transplant. Some T cells may be transferred from the graft donor. This chain uses TRBV6-5 with TRBJ2-1; possibly TRBD1 for D (6 bases). In DNA form, the CDR3 reads TGTGCCAGCAGTACTACAGGGAGCTCCTACAATGAGCAGTTCTTC. As protein: CASSTTGSSYNEQFF.